These 14 T cell receptor beta chains were all obtained from the same sample, sequenced in a study of CD8+ T cells in alopecia areata. Stated treatment: oral pan-JAK inhibitor, 5-10 mg twice daily. Once RNA had been extracted, it was reverse transcribed into cDNA to act as the sequencing template. This table comes from immunoSEQ multiplex PCR, and its TCRdb copy is limited to in-frame clones, with some not included. The sample consists of around 200,000 clones, roughly 62% of them appearing once. The specimen comprised CD8+ T cells sorted from blood, sampled at week 24, from a patient treated with tofacitinib. The receptors were sampled from a human donor with alopecia areata.

V and J are TRBV27 and TRBJ1-1; unclear D gene. The CDR3 totals 15 residues. The V end was cut by 5 bases, the J end by 1 base, with 14 bases between. Germline CDR1 reads MNHEY; CDR2 reads SMNVEV (reference sequence). The CDR3 loop is CASSILPFRNTEAFF. DNA of the CDR3: TGTGCCAGCAGTATACTCCCTTTCCGGAACACTGAAGCTTTCTTT.

This rearrangement joins TRBV5-6 to TRBJ1-6; a weak D match, TRBD1 (5 bases). Germline CDR1 SGHDT, CDR2 YYEEEE. V lost 2 bases and J 10 bases, leaving 13 bases between the germline ends. The CDR3 runs to 14 residues. This CDR3 is CASSFYGAGSPLHF. In DNA form, the CDR3 reads TGTGCCAGCAGCTTCTATGGGGCTGGATCACCCCTCCACTTT.

The CDR3 is CASSPSLEGGETQYF. CDR3 nucleotide sequence: TGTGCCAGCAGCCCTTCTTTGGAGGGCGGAGAGACCCAGTACTTC. J is TRBJ2-5 and V is TRBV27, with D perhaps TRBD2 (6 bases). Germline CDR1 MNHEY, CDR2 SMNVEV (reference sequence). The CDR3 spans 15 residues. V was shortened by 6 bases and J by 4 bases, with 18 bases between the two germline ends.

V gene TRBV6-6 combines with J gene TRBJ2-7; 9 positions agree with TRBD1. CDR1 and CDR2 (germline): MNHNY, SVGAGI (reference sequence). With 7 bases clipped from V and 5 bases from J, the junction kept 6 bases outside the gene matches. This CDR3 has 13 amino acids. The CDR3 DNA reads as TGTGCCAGCACTGACGGACAGGGGAACGAGCAGTACTTC. The encoded protein is CASTDGQGNEQYF.

The V and J genes are TRBV6-5 and TRBJ2-1; unclear D gene. This CDR3 is 15 amino acids long. V was clipped by 0 bases and J by 0 bases, with 6 bases between them. The germline gives CDR1 MNHEY, CDR2 SVGAGI. CDR3 amino acids: CASSYSQSSYNEQFF. The CDR3 region has the DNA TGTGCCAGCAGTTACTCGCAGAGCTCCTACAATGAGCAGTTCTTC.

The CDR3 coding sequence is TGTGCCAGCAGCTTAGTCGAGGGCCTGAACACTGAAGCTTTCTTT. Protein: CASSLVEGLNTEAFF. The chain recombines TRBV13 with TRBJ1-1; no firm D call. The germline V gene encodes CDR1 PRHDT and CDR2 FYEKMQ (reference sequence). The CDR3 spans 15 residues. The V end was cut by 1 base, the J end by 0 bases, with 9 bases between.

This clone has only a few counts. The chain recombines TRBV2 with TRBJ2-7, with D hard to call. V lost 7 bases to trimming and J lost 6 bases, with 10 bases between them. Germline V gene data show CDR1 as SNHLY and CDR2 as FYNNEI. This CDR3 spans 11 amino acids. The CDR3 region has the DNA TGTGCCAGCATTCAGCCGGGCGAGCAGTACTTC. The encoded protein is CASIQPGEQYF.

The table lists this clone with a few counts. The chain uses TRBV14 and TRBJ2-1, with 9 bases that match TRBD2. Per the germline V gene, CDR1 is SGHDN and CDR2 is FVKESK. The CDR3 covers 20 residues. V was pared by 1 base and J by 6 bases, with 19 bases of the junction left unmatched. The CDR3 loop is CASSQAVSRGPGLARNEQFF. The DNA for the CDR3 is TGTGCCAGCAGCCAAGCAGTTTCGCGGGGACCGGGACTAGCACGCAATGAGCAGTTCTTC. Full variable domain (rest looked up from reference TRBV14 and TRBJ2-1): EAGVTQFPSHSVIEKGQTVTLRCDPISGHDNLYWYRRVMGKEIKFLLHFVKESKQDESGMPNNRFLAERTGGTYSTLKVQPAELEDSGVYFCASSQAVSRGPGLARNEQFFGPGTRLTVL.

This clone was counted between two and nine times. V usage is TRBV25-1 and J usage is TRBJ2-2; no reliable D call. The CDR3 loop spans 14 amino acids. V lost 3 bases to trimming and J lost 8 bases, with 13 bases between them. Per the germline V gene, CDR1 is MGHDK and CDR2 is SYGVNS. This chain's CDR3 is CASSEGGEPGELFF. CDR3 in DNA: TGTGCCAGCAGTGAGGGTGGAGAGCCTGGGGAGCTGTTTTTT.

This clone came up once. The chain joins TRBV2 to TRBJ2-5; 9 bases match TRBD1. This CDR3 comprises 13 residues. Germline-derived CDR1 and CDR2 are SNHLY and FYNNEI. V dropped 8 bases and J dropped 3; count of bases not matched to a gene: 4. For the CDR3, the DNA is TGTGCCAGCTACGACAGGGGGAAAGAGACCCAGTACTTC. This sequence encodes CASYDRGKETQYF.

The chain combines TRBV30 with TRBJ1-1; the match to TRBD1 covers 10 bases. Germline CDR1 is GTSNPN and CDR2 is SVGIG (reference sequence). The V segment lost 5 bases and the J segment 6 bases; nucleotides outside the gene matches: 3. The CDR3 is 12 residues long. The CDR3 DNA sequence: TGTGCCTGGGGACAGGGGGGCCCTGAAGCTTTCTTT. Encoded protein: CAWGQGGPEAFF.

This chain uses TRBV6-1 with TRBJ2-1, with 8 bases that match TRBD1. The germline gives CDR1 MNHNS, CDR2 SASEGT. Trimming cost V 3 bases and J 4 bases; bases outside gene matches: 8. The CDR3 is 16 residues long. CDR3 sequence reads: CASSEASGTGYNEQFF. DNA for the CDR3: TGTGCCAGCAGTGAGGCCTCCGGGACAGGATACAATGAGCAGTTCTTC.

This clone was recorded only once. The chain couples TRBV10-3 to TRBJ2-7; a possible D gene is TRBD2 (6 bases). Deletions cut 3 bases from V and 0 bases from J, with 15 bases between. This CDR3 spans 16 amino acids. CDR1 and CDR2 from the germline V gene are ENHRY and SYGVKD. In DNA, the CDR3 is TGTGCCATCAGTGACACCACCCGGGGGAGCTCCTACGAGCAGTACTTC. This codes for CAISDTTRGSSYEQYF.

The chain recombines TRBV7-9 with TRBJ1-2; 7 bases line up with TRBD1. Per the germline V gene, CDR1 is SEHNR and CDR2 is FQNEAQ (reference sequence). With 1 base clipped from V and 3 bases from J, the junction kept 2 bases outside the gene matches. The CDR3 totals 14 residues. The CDR3 here is CASSLDRGDYGYTF. Written as DNA, the CDR3 is TGTGCCAGCAGCTTAGACAGGGGAGACTATGGCTACACCTTC.